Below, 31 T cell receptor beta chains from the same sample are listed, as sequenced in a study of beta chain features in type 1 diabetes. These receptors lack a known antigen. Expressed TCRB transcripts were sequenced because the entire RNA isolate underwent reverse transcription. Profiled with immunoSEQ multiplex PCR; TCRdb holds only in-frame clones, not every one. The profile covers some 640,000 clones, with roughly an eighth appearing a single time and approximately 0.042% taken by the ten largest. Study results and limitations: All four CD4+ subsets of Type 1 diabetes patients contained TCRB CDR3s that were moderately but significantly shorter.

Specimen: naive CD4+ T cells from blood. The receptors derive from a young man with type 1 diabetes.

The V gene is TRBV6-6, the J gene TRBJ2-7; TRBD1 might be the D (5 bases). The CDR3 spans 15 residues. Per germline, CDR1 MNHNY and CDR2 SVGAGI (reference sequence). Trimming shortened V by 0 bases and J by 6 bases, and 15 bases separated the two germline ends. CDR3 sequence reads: CASSYSETEDLEQYF. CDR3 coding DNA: TGTGCCAGCAGTTACTCAGAGACAGAAGACCTCGAGCAGTACTTC.

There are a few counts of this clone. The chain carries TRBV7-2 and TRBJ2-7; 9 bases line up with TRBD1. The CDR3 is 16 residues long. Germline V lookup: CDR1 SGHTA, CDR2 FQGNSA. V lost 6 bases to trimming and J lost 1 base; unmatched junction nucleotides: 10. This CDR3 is CASSSSPQGASYEQYF. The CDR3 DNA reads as TGTGCCAGCAGTTCCTCCCCACAGGGGGCGTCCTACGAGCAGTACTTC.

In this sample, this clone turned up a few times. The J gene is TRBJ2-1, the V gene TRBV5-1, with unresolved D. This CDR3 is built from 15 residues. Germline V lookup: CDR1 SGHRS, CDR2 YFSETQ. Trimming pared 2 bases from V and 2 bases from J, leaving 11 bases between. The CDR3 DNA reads TGCGCCAGCAGCTTCGACCAGGCCGCCTACAATGAGCAGTTCTTC. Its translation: CASSFDQAAYNEQFF.

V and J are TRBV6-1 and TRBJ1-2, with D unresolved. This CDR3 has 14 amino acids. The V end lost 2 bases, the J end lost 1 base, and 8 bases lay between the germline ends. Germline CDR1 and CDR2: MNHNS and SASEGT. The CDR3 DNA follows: TGTGCCAGCAGTGAATCGGGCGGTAACTATGGCTACACCTTC. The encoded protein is CASSESGGNYGYTF.

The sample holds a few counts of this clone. The CDR3 spells CAWSVTKVNEKLFF. The CDR3 DNA sequence: TGTGCCTGGAGTGTGACAAAGGTTAATGAAAAACTGTTTTTT. The V call is TRBV30, the J call TRBJ1-4; D is ambiguous. CDR1 GTSNPN and CDR2 SVGIG come from the germline V gene (reference sequence). CDR3 length equals 14 residues. Trimming took off 0 bases at V and 4 bases at J, with 9 bases between the two ends. Together with reference TRBV30 and TRBJ1-4, the CDR3 gives the full variable domain: SQTIHQWPATLVQPVGSPLSLECTVEGTSNPNLYWYRQAAGRGLQLLFYSVGIGQISSEVPQNLSASRPQDRQFILSSKKLLLSDSGFYLCAWSVTKVNEKLFFGSGTQLSVL.

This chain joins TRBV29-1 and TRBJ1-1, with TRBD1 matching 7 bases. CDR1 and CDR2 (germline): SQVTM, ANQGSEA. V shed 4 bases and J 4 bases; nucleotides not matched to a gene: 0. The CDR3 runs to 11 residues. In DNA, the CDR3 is TGCAGCGTTGGGACAGGCACTGAAGCTTTCTTT. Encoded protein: CSVGTGTEAFF.

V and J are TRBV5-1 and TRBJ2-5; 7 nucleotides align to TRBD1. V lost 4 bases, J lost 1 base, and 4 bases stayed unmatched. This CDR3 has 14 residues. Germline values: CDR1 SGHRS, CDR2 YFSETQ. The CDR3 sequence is CASSRGQPQETQYF. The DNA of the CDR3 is TGCGCCAGCAGCCGGGGACAGCCCCAAGAGACCCAGTACTTC.

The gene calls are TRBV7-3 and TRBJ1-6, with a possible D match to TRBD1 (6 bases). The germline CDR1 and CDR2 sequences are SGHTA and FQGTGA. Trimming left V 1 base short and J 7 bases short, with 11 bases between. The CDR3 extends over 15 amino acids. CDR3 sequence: CASSLMGALNSPLHF. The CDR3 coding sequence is TGTGCCAGCAGCTTAATGGGGGCATTAAATTCACCCCTCCACTTT.

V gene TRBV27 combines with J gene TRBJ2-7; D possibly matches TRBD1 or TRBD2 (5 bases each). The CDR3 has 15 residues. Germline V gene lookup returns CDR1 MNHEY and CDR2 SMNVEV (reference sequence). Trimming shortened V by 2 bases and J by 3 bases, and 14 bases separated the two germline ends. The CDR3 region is CASSLRGSPDYEQYF. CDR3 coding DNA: TGTGCCAGCAGTTTACGGGGCAGCCCGGACTACGAGCAGTACTTC.

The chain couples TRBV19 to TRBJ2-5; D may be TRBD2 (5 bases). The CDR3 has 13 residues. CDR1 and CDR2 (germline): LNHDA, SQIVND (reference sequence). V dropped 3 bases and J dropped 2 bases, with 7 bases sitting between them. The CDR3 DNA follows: TGTGCCAGTAGTATCGGGGTACAAGAGACCCAGTACTTC. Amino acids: CASSIGVQETQYF.

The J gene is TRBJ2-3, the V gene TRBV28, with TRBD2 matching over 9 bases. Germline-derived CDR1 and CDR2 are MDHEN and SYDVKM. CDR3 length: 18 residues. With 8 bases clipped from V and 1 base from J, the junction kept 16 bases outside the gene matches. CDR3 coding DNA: TGTGCCAGCGTCTCGGCGGGGGGGACCCCACCCCGCACAGATACGCAGTATTTT. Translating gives CASVSAGGTPPRTDTQYF.

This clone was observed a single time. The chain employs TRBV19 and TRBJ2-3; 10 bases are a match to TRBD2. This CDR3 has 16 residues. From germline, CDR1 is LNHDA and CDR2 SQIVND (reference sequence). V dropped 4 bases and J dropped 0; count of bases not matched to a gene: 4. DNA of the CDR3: TGTGCCAGTAGTACAGGACTAGCGGTCAGCACAGATACGCAGTATTTT. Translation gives CASSTGLAVSTDTQYF.

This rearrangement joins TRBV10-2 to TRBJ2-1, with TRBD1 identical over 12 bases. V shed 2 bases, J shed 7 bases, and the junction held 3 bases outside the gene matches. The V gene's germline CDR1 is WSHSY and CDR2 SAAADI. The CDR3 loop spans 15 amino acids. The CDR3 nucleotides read TGCGCCAGCAGTGAGCCGGGACAGGGGGCGAATGAGCAGTTCTTC. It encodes CASSEPGQGANEQFF.

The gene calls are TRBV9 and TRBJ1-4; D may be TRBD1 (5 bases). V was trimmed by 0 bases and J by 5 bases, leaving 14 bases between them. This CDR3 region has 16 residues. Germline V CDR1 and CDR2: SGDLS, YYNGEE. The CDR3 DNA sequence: TGTGCCAGCAGCGTAGGGGCGGCTCGGGGGAATGAAAAACTGTTTTTT. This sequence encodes CASSVGAARGNEKLFF.

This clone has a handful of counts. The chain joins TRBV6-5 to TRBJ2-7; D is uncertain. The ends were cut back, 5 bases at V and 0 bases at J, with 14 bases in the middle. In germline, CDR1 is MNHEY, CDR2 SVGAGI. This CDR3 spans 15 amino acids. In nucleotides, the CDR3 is TGTGCCAGCAGTCGGACGATCCTTTCCTCCTACGAGCAGTACTTC. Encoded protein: CASSRTILSSYEQYF.

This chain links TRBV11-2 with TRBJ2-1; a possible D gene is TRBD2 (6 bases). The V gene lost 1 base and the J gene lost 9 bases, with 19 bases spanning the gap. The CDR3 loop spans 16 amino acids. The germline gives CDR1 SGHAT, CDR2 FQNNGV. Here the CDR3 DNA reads TGTGCCAGCAGCTTAGGTCGGAGGGAGTTGATCGGTGAGCAGTTCTTC. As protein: CASSLGRRELIGEQFF.

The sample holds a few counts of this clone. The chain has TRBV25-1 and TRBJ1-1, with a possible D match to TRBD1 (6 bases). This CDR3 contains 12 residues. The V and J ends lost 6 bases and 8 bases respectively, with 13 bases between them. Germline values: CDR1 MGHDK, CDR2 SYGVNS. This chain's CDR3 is CASSFLGTEAFF. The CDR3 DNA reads TGTGCCAGCAGCTTCCTGGGGACAGAAGCTTTCTTT.

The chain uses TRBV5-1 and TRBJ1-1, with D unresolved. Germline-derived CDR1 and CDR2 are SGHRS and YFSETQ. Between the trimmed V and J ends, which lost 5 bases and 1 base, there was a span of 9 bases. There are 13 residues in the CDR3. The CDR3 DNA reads TGCGCCAGCAGTGATCAGACGAACACTGAAGCTTTCTTT. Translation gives CASSDQTNTEAFF.

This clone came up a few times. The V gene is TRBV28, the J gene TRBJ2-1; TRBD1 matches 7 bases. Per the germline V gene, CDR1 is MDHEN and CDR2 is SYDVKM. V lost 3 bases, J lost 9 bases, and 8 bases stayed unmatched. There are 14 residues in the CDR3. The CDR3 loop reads CASSFGNRGTEQFF. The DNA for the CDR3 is TGTGCCAGCAGTTTCGGTAACAGGGGTACTGAGCAGTTCTTC.

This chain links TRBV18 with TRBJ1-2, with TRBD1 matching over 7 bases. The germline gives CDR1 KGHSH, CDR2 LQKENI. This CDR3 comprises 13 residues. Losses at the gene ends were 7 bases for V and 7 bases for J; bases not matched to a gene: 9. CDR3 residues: CASLTTGWTGYTF. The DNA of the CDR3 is TGTGCCAGCTTAACGACAGGGTGGACTGGCTACACCTTC.

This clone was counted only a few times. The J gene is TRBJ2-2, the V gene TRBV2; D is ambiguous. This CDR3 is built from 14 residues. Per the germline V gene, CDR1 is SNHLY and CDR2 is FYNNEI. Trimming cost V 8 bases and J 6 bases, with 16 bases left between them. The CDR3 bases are TGTGCCAGCTGCGAGCAAGTAGTAGCCGGGGAGCTGTTTTTT. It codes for CASCEQVVAGELFF.

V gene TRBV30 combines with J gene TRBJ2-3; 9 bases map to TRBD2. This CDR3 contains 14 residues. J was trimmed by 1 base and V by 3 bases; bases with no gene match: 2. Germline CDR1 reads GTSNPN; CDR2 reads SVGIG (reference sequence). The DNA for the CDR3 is TGTGCCTGGAGGCGGGGGGGCCGCACAGATACGCAGTATTTT. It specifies CAWRRGGRTDTQYF.

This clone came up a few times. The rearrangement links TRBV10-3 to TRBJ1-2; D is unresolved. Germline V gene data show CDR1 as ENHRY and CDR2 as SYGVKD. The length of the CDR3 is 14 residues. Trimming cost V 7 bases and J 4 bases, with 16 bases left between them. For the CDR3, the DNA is TGTGCCATCACCCGGGTCGAAACCGGCTATGGCTACACCTTC. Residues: CAITRVETGYGYTF.

The CDR3 reads CASSEKGYYNEQFF. The CDR3 DNA follows: TGTGCCAGCAGTGAAAAGGGGTACTACAATGAGCAGTTCTTC. The V gene is TRBV6-5, the J gene TRBJ2-1, with a tentative D call TRBD1 (5 bases). Trimming removed 5 bases at V and 3 bases at J, with 11 bases between. Germline V gives CDR1 MNHEY, CDR2 SVGAGI. The CDR3 is 14 amino acids.

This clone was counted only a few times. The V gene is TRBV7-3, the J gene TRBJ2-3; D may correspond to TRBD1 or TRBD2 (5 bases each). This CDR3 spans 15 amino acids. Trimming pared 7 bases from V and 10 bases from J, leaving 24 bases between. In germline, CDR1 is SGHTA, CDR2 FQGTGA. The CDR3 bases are TGTGCCAGCATCCGAGGGGTAGTCCTAGGTGAGGCGCAGTATTTT. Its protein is CASIRGVVLGEAQYF. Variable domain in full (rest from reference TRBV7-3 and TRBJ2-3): GAGVSQTPSNKVTEKGKYVELRCDPISGHTALYWYRQSLGQGPEFLIYFQGTGAADDSGLPNDRFFAVRPEGSVSTLKIQRTERGDSAVYLCASIRGVVLGEAQYFGPGTRLTVL.

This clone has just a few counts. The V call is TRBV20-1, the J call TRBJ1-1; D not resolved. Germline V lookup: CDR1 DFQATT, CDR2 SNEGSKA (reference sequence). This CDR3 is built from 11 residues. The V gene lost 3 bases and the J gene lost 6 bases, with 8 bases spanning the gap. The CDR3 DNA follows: TGCAGTGCTAGTGATGTGGCTGAAGCTTTCTTT. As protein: CSASDVAEAFF.

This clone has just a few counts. The CDR3 region is CASSLAGVAGELFF. Written as DNA, the CDR3 is TGTGCCAGCAGCTTAGCGGGAGTCGCGGGGGAGCTGTTTTTT. The chain recombines TRBV11-1 with TRBJ2-2; TRBD2 might be the D (5 bases). The V and J ends lost 0 bases and 8 bases respectively, with 10 bases between them. The germline V gene has CDR1 SGHAT and CDR2 FQDESV (reference sequence). The CDR3 sequence is 14 residues long.

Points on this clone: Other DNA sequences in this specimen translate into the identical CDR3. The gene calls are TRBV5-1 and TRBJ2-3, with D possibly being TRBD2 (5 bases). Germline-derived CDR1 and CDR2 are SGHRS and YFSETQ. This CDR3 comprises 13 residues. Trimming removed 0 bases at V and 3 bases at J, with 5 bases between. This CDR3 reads CASSLAGTDTQYF. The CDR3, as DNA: TGCGCCAGCAGCTTGGCGGGGACAGATACGCAGTATTTT.

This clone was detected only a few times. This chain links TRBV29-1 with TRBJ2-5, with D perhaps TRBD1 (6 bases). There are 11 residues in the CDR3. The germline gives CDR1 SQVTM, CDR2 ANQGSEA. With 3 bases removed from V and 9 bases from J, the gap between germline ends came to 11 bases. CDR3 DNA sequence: TGCAGCGTTGACAGGGGCCGGGCCCAGTACTTC. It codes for CSVDRGRAQYF. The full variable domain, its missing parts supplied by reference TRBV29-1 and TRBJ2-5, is SAVISQKPSRDICQRGTSLTIQCQVDSQVTMMFWYRQQPGQSLTLIATANQGSEATYESGFVIDKFPISRPNLTFSTLTVSNMSPEDSSIYLCSVDRGRAQYFGPGTRLLVL.

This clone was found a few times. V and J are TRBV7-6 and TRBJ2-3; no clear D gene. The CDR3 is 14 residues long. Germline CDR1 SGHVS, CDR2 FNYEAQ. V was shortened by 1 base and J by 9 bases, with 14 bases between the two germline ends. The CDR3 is CASSLEAPVATQYF. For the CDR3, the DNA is TGTGCCAGCAGCTTAGAGGCGCCCGTCGCGACGCAGTATTTT.

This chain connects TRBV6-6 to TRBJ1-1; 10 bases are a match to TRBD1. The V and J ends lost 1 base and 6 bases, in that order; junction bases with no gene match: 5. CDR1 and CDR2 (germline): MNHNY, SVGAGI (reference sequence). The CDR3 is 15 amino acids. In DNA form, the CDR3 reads TGTGCCAGCAGTTACTTGGGACAGGGGTCCCCTGAAGCTTTCTTT. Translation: CASSYLGQGSPEAFF.